This passage covers 24 T cell receptor beta chains from one sample sequenced in a study of blood T cell repertoires in COVID-19. The method was immunoSEQ multiplex PCR; TCRdb's version includes in-frame clones alone and lacks a portion of them. This table holds 50,000 to 70,000 clones, about 79% found once. The sequenced sample was peripheral blood. The receptors here all came from a woman in her fifties or sixties with acute or convalescent COVID-19.

The chain links TRBV3-1 (or the pseudogene TRBV3-2) to TRBJ1-1, with D hard to call. The germline CDR1 and CDR2 sequences are LGHDT and YNNKEL (reference sequence). The CDR3 runs to 14 residues. Trimming took 4 bases from V and 1 from J, leaving 10 bases between them. The CDR3 loop is CASSPSTWNTEAFF. The CDR3 DNA reads TGTGCCAGCAGCCCCTCGACATGGAACACTGAAGCTTTCTTT.

In this sample, this clone turned up a few times. This chain links TRBV7-6 with TRBJ1-1; D is uncertain. This CDR3 is built from 13 residues. With 0 bases removed from V and 2 bases from J, the gap between germline ends came to 4 bases. Germline values: CDR1 SGHVS, CDR2 FNYEAQ. The CDR3 sequence is CASSLARNTEAFF. As DNA, the CDR3 is TGTGCCAGCAGCTTAGCCCGTAACACTGAAGCTTTCTTT.

A remark on this clone: The junction and the germline gene differ at one end; a read error may be behind it. CDR3 coding DNA: TGCCCCAGCAGTGGGGGGGGGCCAGGCACCGGGGAGCTGTTTTTT. It yields the protein CPSSGGGPGTGELFF. The chain couples TRBV10-1 to TRBJ2-2, with D possibly being TRBD2 (7 bases). This CDR3 region has 15 residues. Per the germline V gene, CDR1 is WNHNN and CDR2 is SYGVQD (reference sequence).

The gene calls are TRBV6-1 and TRBJ1-5, with a tentative D call TRBD1 (5 bases). CDR1 MNHNS and CDR2 SASEGT come from the germline V gene. V lost 1 base and J 1 base, leaving 5 bases between the germline ends. The CDR3 extends over 14 amino acids. CDR3 coding DNA: TGTGCCAGCAGTGAAGGACAGAGCAATCAGCCCCAGCATTTT. Its translation: CASSEGQSNQPQHF.

V is TRBV12-2 and J is TRBJ1-2; the D call TRBD1 from the table was never checked on the DNA. TRBV12-2 is classified as a pseudogene. This CDR3 has 14 amino acids. This chain's CDR3 is CASRRDRVNYGYTF. The CDR3, as DNA: TGTGCAAGTCGTCGTGACAGGGTAAACTATGGCTACACCTTC.

V usage is TRBV5-1 and J usage is TRBJ1-1, with D maybe TRBD1 (5 bases). This CDR3 comprises 14 residues. V lost 0 bases to trimming and J lost 0 bases, with 6 bases between them. CDR1 and CDR2 from the germline V gene are SGHRS and YFSETQ. The CDR3 DNA follows: TGCGCCAGCAGCTTGGGGGGCTTGAACACTGAAGCTTTCTTT. Protein sequence: CASSLGGLNTEAFF.

The chain uses TRBV10-3 and TRBJ2-2, with 14 bases matching TRBD2. Germline V gives CDR1 ENHRY, CDR2 SYGVKD. The CDR3 runs 18 residues. V was pared by 3 bases and J by 3 bases, with 6 bases of the junction left unmatched. CDR3 in DNA: TGTGCCATCAGTGATACCGGGACTAGCGGGGGATACACCGGGGAGCTGTTTTTT. This encodes CAISDTGTSGGYTGELFF.

This sequence joins TRBV5-4 and TRBJ1-2; tentative D call: TRBD1 (5 bases). The V end lost 4 bases, the J end lost 4 bases, and 8 bases lay between the germline ends. This CDR3 comprises 12 residues. Germline loops: CDR1 SGHNT, CDR2 YYREEE (reference sequence). The DNA for the CDR3 is TGTGCCAGCAGCGCCGACAGCTATGGCTACACCTTC. Residues: CASSADSYGYTF.

The chain employs TRBV7-8 and TRBJ2-2; D gene ambiguous. V was clipped by 4 bases and J by 0 bases, with 18 bases between them. CDR3 length: 18 amino acids. Per germline, CDR1 SGHVS and CDR2 FQNEAQ. The CDR3 DNA follows: TGTGCCAGCAGCTCCCGAAGAACTACGACCTCGAACACCGGGGAGCTGTTTTTT. Translation gives CASSSRRTTTSNTGELFF.

V is TRBV9 and J is TRBJ2-7; weak D call: TRBD1 (5 bases). Germline CDR1 is SGDLS and CDR2 is YYNGEE. V dropped 0 bases and J dropped 0 bases, with 7 bases sitting between them. The CDR3 covers 14 residues. The CDR3 DNA reads as TGTGCCAGCAGCGTAGAAGGGGACTCCTACGAGCAGTACTTC. It yields the protein CASSVEGDSYEQYF.

The V call is TRBV7-9, the J call TRBJ1-2; 11 positions agree with TRBD1. This CDR3 has 16 residues. From germline, CDR1 is SEHNR and CDR2 FQNEAQ (reference sequence). V trimming: 3 bases; J trimming: 7 bases; junction bases outside the gene matches: 10. The CDR3 sequence: CASSLGQGEPSGGYTF. The CDR3 DNA sequence: TGTGCCAGCAGCTTGGGACAGGGGGAGCCGTCCGGTGGCTACACCTTC.

The chain recombines TRBV27 with TRBJ1-6, with D hard to call. Trimming took off 2 bases at V and 8 bases at J, with 13 bases between the two ends. This CDR3 comprises 15 residues. Germline CDR1 reads MNHEY; CDR2 reads SMNVEV (reference sequence). CDR3 DNA: TGTGCCAGCAGTTTAGGCTCGGGTCTGGATTCACCCCTCCACTTT. Translating it yields CASSLGSGLDSPLHF.

The chain employs TRBV19 and TRBJ1-2; TRBD1 is a possible D gene (5 bases). The CDR3 runs 14 residues. Trimming cost V 6 bases and J 5 bases, with 16 bases left between them. CDR1 is LNHDA and CDR2 is SQIVND in the germline V gene (reference sequence). The CDR3 region is CASSRDTPYYGYTF. CDR3 coding DNA: TGTGCCAGTAGCAGGGATACCCCCTATTATGGCTACACCTTC.

The sample holds many counts of this clone. The V and J genes are TRBV19 and TRBJ1-2; a possible D gene is TRBD1 (6 bases). Germline V lookup: CDR1 LNHDA, CDR2 SQIVND (reference sequence). Trimming stripped 4 bases from V and 5 bases from J, with 14 bases between. This CDR3 is built from 14 residues. This chain's CDR3 is CASSTGLQGYGYTF. CDR3 bases: TGTGCCAGTAGTACAGGACTCCAGGGGTATGGCTACACCTTC.

J is TRBJ1-6 and V is TRBV6-5; D not certain. The V gene's germline CDR1 is MNHEY and CDR2 SVGAGI. CDR3 length: 13 amino acids. V was clipped by 5 bases and J by 10 bases, with 12 bases between them. In DNA form, the CDR3 reads TGTGCCAGCAGTCATAATGGCAGATCACCCCTCCACTTT. Translation: CASSHNGRSPLHF.

The V call is TRBV10-1, the J call TRBJ2-7, with a weak D call TRBD2 (5 bases). Germline loops: CDR1 WNHNN, CDR2 SYGVQD (reference sequence). The CDR3 runs to 14 residues. The germline V and J ends were trimmed by 0 bases and 4 bases, with 10 bases remaining between them. The CDR3 nucleotides are TGCGCCAGCAGTGAGTCCGAGCGCGGGTACGAGCAGTACTTC. Its protein is CASSESERGYEQYF.

The chain is built from TRBV5-1 and TRBJ1-1, with TRBD1 as a possible D gene (6 bases). The ends were cut back, 0 bases at V and 0 bases at J, with 12 bases in the middle. From germline, CDR1 is SGHRS and CDR2 YFSETQ. The CDR3 sequence is 16 residues long. The CDR3 DNA follows: TGCGCCAGCAGCTTGGCTACAGGGTATATGAACACTGAAGCTTTCTTT. Translated: CASSLATGYMNTEAFF.

In this sample, this clone turned up a few times. This chain links TRBV29-1 with TRBJ2-5; D is possibly TRBD1 (6 bases). The CDR3 is made up of 11 amino acids. The V gene lost 4 bases and the J gene lost 5 bases, with 8 bases spanning the gap. Per germline, CDR1 SQVTM and CDR2 ANQGSEA. The CDR3 reads CSVARGETQYF. The CDR3 coding sequence is TGCAGCGTTGCAAGGGGGGAGACCCAGTACTTC.

This chain links TRBV6-5 with TRBJ1-4, with TRBD1 as a possible D gene (6 bases). Germline CDR1 reads MNHEY; CDR2 reads SVGAGI. This CDR3 spans 15 amino acids. V gave up 4 bases and J gave up 8 bases, with 17 bases separating them. Here the CDR3 reads CASSSRTHQGEKLFF. CDR3 DNA: TGTGCCAGCAGTTCCCGGACCCACCAGGGGGAAAAACTGTTTTTT.

The chain combines TRBV5-5 with TRBJ2-7, with TRBD2 matching 7 bases. Germline V gives CDR1 SGHKS, CDR2 YYEKEE (reference sequence). V was clipped by 3 bases and J by 1 base; unmatched bases: 10. There are 16 residues in the CDR3. CDR3 DNA sequence: TGTGCCAGCAGCTCCGTCCCCCAACTAGCGTCCTACGAGCAGTACTTC. Its translation: CASSSVPQLASYEQYF.

This clone showed up just a few times. The rearrangement links TRBV12-5 to TRBJ1-1, with D possibly TRBD1 on 6 matching bases. CDR1 LGHNT and CDR2 FRNRAP come from the germline V gene. V gave up 1 base and J gave up 0 bases, with 21 bases separating them. The CDR3 runs to 19 residues. In nucleotides, the CDR3 is TGTGCTAGTGGTTTGGGTGAGGCCTGGGGGGGCTTTATGAACACTGAAGCTTTCTTT. This gives the protein CASGLGEAWGGFMNTEAFF.

This clone was observed once. The J gene is TRBJ2-3, the V gene TRBV5-5; a possible D gene is TRBD2 (5 bases). V gave up 4 bases and J gave up 3 bases, with 18 bases separating them. The CDR3 spans 16 residues. Germline V gives CDR1 SGHKS, CDR2 YYEKEE (reference sequence). The CDR3 loop reads CASSLGRGFNTDTQYF. The CDR3, as DNA: TGTGCCAGCAGCCTGGGGAGAGGGTTTAATACAGATACGCAGTATTTT.

The chain uses TRBV4-2 and TRBJ1-2; 9 bases agree with TRBD1. The CDR3 is 16 amino acids. The germline V gene has CDR1 LGHNA and CDR2 YNFKEQ. V trimming: 4 bases; J trimming: 1 base; junction bases outside the gene matches: 7. The CDR3 sequence: CASSPEQGARNYGYTF. CDR3 DNA sequence: TGTGCCAGCAGCCCTGAACAGGGGGCGCGTAACTATGGCTACACCTTC.

The rearrangement joins TRBV29-1 to TRBJ1-1; D might be TRBD1 (5 bases). The CDR3 loop spans 14 amino acids. The germline CDR1 and CDR2 sequences are SQVTM and ANQGSEA. The ends were cut back, 7 bases at V and 10 bases at J, with 25 bases in the middle. Written as DNA, the CDR3 is TGCAGCGCTCCCCCAACAGGCCATCCTGGCCGAGCTTTCTTT. This gives the protein CSAPPTGHPGRAFF.